A single sample gave rise to the 2 T cell receptor beta chains below, sequenced in a study of cytomegalovirus exposure and HLA in healthy donors. In the PCR, 60 Vbeta and 13 Jbeta primers were used. Repertoires were generated with immunoSEQ multiplex PCR, while TCRdb's copy carries only in-frame clones and drops some. Seen here are about 140,000 clones, roughly 80% observed once, and the top ten hold about 3.5%. The sequencing sample was made of PBMCs. The receptors come from a man aged 35-49 years in good health and CMV-seronegative.

This clone was seen a handful of times. J is TRBJ1-5 and V is TRBV10-3; no firm D call. The ends were cut back, 6 bases at V and 7 bases at J, with 13 bases in the middle. Germline CDR1 is ENHRY and CDR2 is SYGVKD. The CDR3 length is 13 residues. The CDR3 DNA follows: TGTGCCATCAGCTCGGAGGTGGGGCAGCCCCAGCATTTT. Translating it yields CAISSEVGQPQHF.

This chain joins TRBV21-1 and TRBJ2-2; TRBD2 is the table's D call and was not checked against the DNA. TRBV21-1 is deemed a pseudogene. The CDR3 loop spans 16 amino acids. CDR3 sequence (DNA): TGTGCCAGCACCCCCTTAGCGGGGGGCGGCCCCGGGGAGCTGTTTTTT. This codes for CASTPLAGGGPGELFF.